This T cell receptor (beta chain) appears in the sequencing data of a study of shared clonotypes between healthy human individuals. It was across several immunoSEQ plates that each subset's genomic DNA was evenly split. Assay: immunoSEQ multiplex PCR; the TCRdb copy retains only in-frame clones and omits some. The sample contains 1.5 million to 2.5 million clones, over 85% of which appear only once. This clone appeared a single time. It was CD45RO-negative cells, positively selected for CCR7, that made up naive CD8 cells, with terminally differentiated effector memory CD45RA+ cells excluded. The CDR3 runs 17 residues. V was clipped by 3 bases and J by 0 bases; unmatched bases: 7. Germline CDR1 reads LGHNA; CDR2 reads YSLEER.

The receptor was derived from a man aged 18 to 30 in good health. The chain couples TRBV4-3 to TRBJ1-4, with 7 bases fitting TRBD1. Sequences were obtained from naive CD8+ T cells sorted from blood. The CDR3 is CASSQDRWGATNEKLFF. CDR3 coding DNA: TGCGCCAGCAGCCAGGACAGGTGGGGTGCAACTAATGAAAAACTGTTTTTT.